This TCR beta chain stems from a study of blood T cell repertoires in COVID-19 (dated by TCRdb to between 2020 and 2021). Broadly, across the study: The collaborator samples originated in the United States, Italy and Spain and spanned the acute and convalescent phases of COVID-19. Deeply sampled blood TCRbeta repertoires from subjects exposed to, actively infected with, or recovered from COVID-19 were included in the dataset. Where HLA class I and class II types were available, the types were taken from metadata supplied by the sample provider, not from assay-based typing. A de-identified subject ID, COVID-19 status, age in years and sex were almost always included in the sample metadata. The material from the prospective study consisted of cDNA or gDNA derived from T cells, B-cell-depleted T cells, or PBMCs. The samples were drawn from two sources: the first 160 participants of the ongoing ImmuneRACE study, and 1,000 to 1,500 subjects contributed by 6 global collaborators. A freely available public database, intended as a resource for researchers studying the immune response to SARS-CoV-2, is where the repertoires were released.

Collaborating institutions collected whole blood in K2EDTA tubes following their own protocols. Collaborator samples were shipped for TCRbeta analysis as frozen whole blood, isolated PBMCs, or DNA extracted from either sample type. On this clone itself: Its antigen is currently not known. Per-base qualities were not stored, and no clone one base away is much larger.

The immunoSEQ Assay, a bias-controlled multiplex PCR, was used to amplify TCRbeta CDR3 regions from genomic DNA. The source study handled its data this way. Nucleated cell counts per sample were estimated from amplification of reference gene primers within the assay. To quantify the absolute abundance of each unique TCRbeta CDR3 rearrangement, sequence reads were collapsed and filtered. Productive Simpson clonality was computed per sample as the square root of Simpson's diversity index over productive rearrangements. This is the immuneACCESS table as TCRdb keeps it, with only in-frame sequences that have V and J called. A part of the clones is gone; compared with another copy, unresolved V genes explain less than half, and the rest is unexplained. Clone size and the V and J calls come from that table; the DNA yielded D and trimming. The sample profile shows about 120,000 clones; roughly 75% of them were found once. The top ten clonotypes cover roughly 17% of the sample.

V sheds 6 bases and J sheds 4 bases, leaving 30 bases between their ends. According to the germline V gene (reference sequence), CDR1 reads MNHEY and CDR2 reads SMNVEV. The CDR3 runs 19 residues from the cysteine to the phenylalanine. The kept DNA is CDR3 alone, 57 bases in frame from the first base. Overall study outcomes, separate from this receptor: How much clinical and demographic metadata was included differed by source and by participant, and the metadata was provided uncurated.

This TCR was sampled from a man in his 60s with active or convalescent COVID-19. Sequenced material: peripheral blood. The rearranged chain carries TRBV27 and TRBJ1-2, and possibly TRBD1, on 5 matching bases. The DNA sequence is TGTGCCAGCAGCCGAACTCAGGGATTAAGCGTCTCCTTCGGCTATGGCTACACCTTC. This yields the protein CASSRTQGLSVSFGYGYTF.